Given below is one T cell receptor (beta chain) in context. Assay: immunoSEQ multiplex PCR; the TCRdb copy retains only in-frame clones and omits some. The sample records 80,000 to 100,000 clones, around 93% being singletons. The sample comes from a study of blood T cell repertoires in COVID-19. As for the study in general: Acute-phase and convalescent COVID-19 samples originated in the United States, Italy and Spain.

The V segment lost 0 bases and the J segment 8 bases; nucleotides outside the gene matches: 6. Germline V gives CDR1 ENHRY, CDR2 SYGVKD. This CDR3 is 15 amino acids long. This rearrangement joins TRBV10-3 to TRBJ2-1; 8 bases fit TRBD1. The TCR comes from a human donor with active COVID-19. The donor label of this sample is uncertain. Sample: peripheral blood. The DNA of the CDR3 is TGTGCCATCAGTGAGTCCGACAGGGGAACCGATGAGCAGTTCTTC. Its translation is CAISESDRGTDEQFF.